The present entry profiles one T cell receptor (beta chain) with its context. What it binds is unknown. Each sample used at least 6.5 million PBMCs. Looked up from germline, CDR1 is SEHNR and CDR2 is FQNEAQ (reference sequence). V gave up 8 bases and J gave up 5 bases, with 15 bases separating them. CDR3 length: 13 amino acids. A second PCR, run for roughly 7 to 11 cycles, used a sample-barcoded 5' primer plus a J-beta primer mix. TCRdb processed the 5' RACE reads anew with MiXCR; each CDR3 protein has one entry. The sample has under 1,100,000 distinct CDR3 sequences; almost 25% are singletons. The data were taken from a study of blood T cells in healthy people across ages. Study results and caveats: When set beside aged donors, long-lived donors presented more naive CD4+ cells and higher diversity.

These data also featured in a second study, about T cells of mothers and their children.

The TCR originated in a girl aged 2 to 9 in good health. The genes are TRBV7-9 and TRBJ2-5; TRBD2 is a possible D gene (5 bases). The sample comprised blood. The CDR3 sequence: CASPRDTGETQYF. In DNA, the CDR3 is TGTGCCAGCCCAAGGGATACGGGGGAGACCCAGTACTTC.